This T cell receptor beta chain was sequenced in a study of OX40 agonist ivuxolimab in advanced cancers. CDR1 and CDR2 from the germline V gene are MNHNS and SASEGT. The V gene lost 1 base and the J gene lost 3 bases, with 10 bases spanning the gap. The CDR3 totals 14 residues. Here immunoSEQ multiplex PCR was the method, and the copy in TCRdb shows in-frame clones only, minus some. The sample consists of more than 35,000 clones, around 82% of them appearing once. The receptor was derived from an adult with an advanced solid tumor such as melanoma, head and neck, liver or kidney cancer. The material sequenced was CD4+ or CD8+ T cells sorted from blood, taken in a trial of the OX40 agonist ivuxolimab. The gene calls are TRBV6-1 and TRBJ2-7; D may be TRBD1 (6 bases). In DNA form, the CDR3 reads TGTGCCAGCAGTGAAGGTAGGACAGACTACGAGCAGTACTTC. Its translation: CASSEGRTDYEQYF.